The 5 T cell receptor beta chains given below trace back to one sample, sequenced in a study of OX40 agonist ivuxolimab in advanced cancers. The table came from immunoSEQ multiplex PCR; TCRdb's copy has only in-frame clones and leaves some out. This sample yields about 65,000 clones, of which around 87% are seen a single time; 0.38% belongs to the top ten. The source was CD4+ or CD8+ T cells sorted from blood, collected in a trial of the OX40 agonist ivuxolimab. Receptors were obtained from an adult with an advanced solid tumor such as melanoma, head and neck, liver or kidney cancer.

The chain combines TRBV2 with TRBJ2-7; possibly TRBD2 for D (6 bases). There are 13 residues in the CDR3. V gave up 7 bases and J gave up 5 bases, with 15 bases separating them. CDR1 and CDR2 (germline): SNHLY, FYNNEI. CDR3 DNA: TGTGCCAGCAATGGAGGGGAGGTACACGAGCAGTACTTC. It codes for CASNGGEVHEQYF. The full variable domain, completed using reference TRBV2 and TRBJ2-7, is EPEVTQTPSHQVTQMGQEVILRCVPISNHLYFYWYRQILGQKVEFLVSFYNNEISEKSEIFDDQFSVERPDGSNFTLKIRSTKLEDSAMYFCASNGGEVHEQYFGPGTRLTVT.

The chain joins TRBV9 to TRBJ2-7, with D possibly being TRBD1 or TRBD2 (5 bases each). The CDR3 is made up of 14 amino acids. The V gene lost 3 bases and the J gene lost 6 bases, with 16 bases spanning the gap. CDR1 is SGDLS, CDR2 YYNGEE, per germline. In nucleotides, the CDR3 is TGTGCCAGCAGCGCCGCGGGCAGGGTGGGCGAGCAGTACTTC. It yields the protein CASSAAGRVGEQYF.

The chain links TRBV19 to TRBJ2-2, with 9 bases fitting TRBD1. This CDR3 has 16 amino acids. CDR1 is LNHDA, CDR2 SQIVND, per germline (reference sequence). V was clipped by 1 base and J by 3 bases; unmatched bases: 3. The CDR3 sequence is CASSIVRTGDTGELFF. The CDR3 DNA is TGTGCCAGTAGTATAGTAAGGACAGGGGACACCGGGGAGCTGTTTTTT.

V usage is TRBV6-6 and J usage is TRBJ2-2, with TRBD1 matching 10 bases. The CDR3 totals 16 residues. Losses at the gene ends were 5 bases for V and 5 bases for J; bases not matched to a gene: 8. From germline, CDR1 is MNHNY and CDR2 SVGAGI (reference sequence). CDR3 in DNA: TGTGCCAGCAGTACCGGACAGGGGGTAGGGACCGGGGAGCTGTTTTTT. Translation: CASSTGQGVGTGELFF.

V and J are TRBV5-4 and TRBJ1-2; TRBD1 is a possible D gene (6 bases). The germline CDR1 and CDR2 sequences are SGHNT and YYREEE (reference sequence). V lost 3 bases, J lost 8 bases, and 14 bases lay in between. The CDR3 length is 13 residues. CDR3 DNA sequence: TGTGCCAGCAGCTCCCCTCCAGGGGAAGGCTACACCTTC. This sequence encodes CASSSPPGEGYTF.